This entry lists 30 T cell receptor beta chains sequenced from one sample in a study of memory B cells and T cells in multiple sclerosis (dated by TCRdb to about 2018). Their antigens remain unidentified. After CFSE-labeled PBMCs were cultured without any stimulus, the autoproliferating (CFSEdim) and non-proliferating (CFSEhi) T cell fractions were each sequenced on their own. A total of some 5x10^7 CFSE-labeled PBMCs were cultured for less than 8 days without stimulus, and replicate wells were then pooled. Receptor libraries were prepared by the immunoSEQ multiplex PCR assay. Sourced from immuneACCESS, this table was stored by TCRdb with only in-frame sequences that have V and J called. A share of the clones is absent; for the studies checked, an unresolved V gene accounts for under half, and the remainder has no known explanation. The sample records tens of thousands of clones, more than 70% of which are singletons. Roughly 2.5% of the sample belongs to the ten largest clones.

Sequencing input: PBMCs from blood kept in culture. The receptors come from a human donor with multiple sclerosis.

Only a few counts were recorded for this clone. V usage is TRBV7-7 and J usage is TRBJ2-2, with 7 bases matching TRBD1. The CDR3 has 14 residues. J lost 6 bases, V lost 5 bases, and 6 bases had no gene match. Per germline, CDR1 SSHAT and CDR2 FNYEAQ (reference sequence). The DNA for the CDR3 is TGTGCCAGCAGCCCGCGACAGGGCCCCGGGGAGCTGTTTTTT. Translation: CASSPRQGPGELFF.

V usage is TRBV27 and J usage is TRBJ2-3; 9 nucleotides line up with TRBD1. This CDR3 has 16 residues. The V segment lost 0 bases and the J segment 6 bases; nucleotides outside the gene matches: 7. The germline CDR1 and CDR2 sequences are MNHEY and SMNVEV (reference sequence). CDR3 loop: CASSLSGQGVTDTQYF. The CDR3 region has the DNA TGTGCCAGCAGTTTATCGGGACAGGGTGTTACGGATACGCAGTATTTT.

V usage is TRBV6-5 and J usage is TRBJ1-2; D perhaps matches TRBD1 (5 bases). The CDR3 has 15 residues. Germline CDR1 is MNHEY and CDR2 is SVGAGI. V lost 7 bases to trimming and J lost 2 bases, with 17 bases between them. The DNA of the CDR3 is TGTGCCAGCAATCCTAGAGCAGGGTACAACTATGGCTACACCTTC. Translated, it gives CASNPRAGYNYGYTF.

The chain recombines TRBV5-4 with TRBJ2-7, with D possibly matching TRBD1 (6 bases). Deletions cut 2 bases from V and 3 bases from J, with 6 bases between. Per germline, CDR1 SGHNT and CDR2 YYREEE (reference sequence). CDR3 length equals 12 residues. The CDR3 DNA sequence: TGTGCCAGCAGCTTAGGGGGCTACGAGCAGTACTTC. This encodes CASSLGGYEQYF. The full variable domain, completed using reference TRBV5-4 and TRBJ2-7, is ETGVTQSPTHLIKTRGQQVTLRCSSQSGHNTVSWYQQALGQGPQFIFQYYREEENGRGNFPPRFSGLQFPNYSSELNVNALELDDSALYLCASSLGGYEQYFGPGTRLTVT.

The chain combines TRBV15 with TRBJ1-1; no reliable D call. Trimming removed 0 bases at V and 6 bases at J, with 11 bases between. The CDR3 consists of 14 residues. CDR1 is LNHNV and CDR2 is YYDKDF in the germline V gene (reference sequence). CDR3 sequence: CATSRERVWAEAFF. The CDR3 nucleotides read TGTGCCACCAGCAGAGAGAGGGTTTGGGCTGAAGCTTTCTTT.

The chain uses TRBV10-3 and TRBJ1-4, with D maybe TRBD1 (5 bases). V shed 2 bases and J shed 0 bases, with 16 bases lying between them. Germline V gene sequence: CDR1 ENHRY, CDR2 SYGVKD. This CDR3 contains 18 residues. Written as DNA, the CDR3 is TGTGCCATCAGTGAGCCCCTTATTGGGGCAGCAACTAATGAAAAACTGTTTTTT. Protein: CAISEPLIGAATNEKLFF.

This clone has just one count. This chain's CDR3 is CASSPGSTYSYEQYF. The CDR3 bases are TGTGCCAGCAGCCCCGGGAGCACATACTCCTACGAGCAGTACTTC. V usage is TRBV11-2 and J usage is TRBJ2-7; D might be TRBD2 (6 bases). Germline V CDR1 and CDR2: SGHAT, FQNNGV. The CDR3 runs to 15 residues. Trimming took 5 bases from V and 0 from J, leaving 14 bases between them.

The chain employs TRBV5-6 and TRBJ2-3, with D possibly TRBD1 on 6 matching bases. Trimming took off 2 bases at V and 0 bases at J, with 16 bases between the two ends. The CDR3 is 17 amino acids. In germline, CDR1 is SGHDT, CDR2 YYEEEE. The CDR3 reads CASSFWGRGASTDTQYF. The DNA of the CDR3 is TGTGCCAGCAGCTTTTGGGGGCGTGGAGCTAGCACAGATACGCAGTATTTT. The whole variable domain, filled in from reference TRBV5-6 and TRBJ2-3, reads DAGVTQSPTHLIKTRGQQVTLRCSPKSGHDTVSWYQQALGQGPQFIFQYYEEEERQRGNFPDRFSGHQFPNYSSELNVNALLLGDSALYLCASSFWGRGASTDTQYFGPGTRLTVL.

This chain uses TRBV5-4 with TRBJ2-1; 7 bases align to TRBD1. Trimming took 4 bases from V and 0 from J; bases not matched to a gene: 4. The germline CDR1 and CDR2 sequences are SGHNT and YYREEE (reference sequence). The CDR3 is 15 residues long. In DNA form, the CDR3 reads TGTGCCAGCAGCCTGGGACAGAGCTCCTACAATGAGCAGTTCTTC. Protein: CASSLGQSSYNEQFF.

The chain combines TRBV4-1 with TRBJ2-7, with 8 nucleotides matching TRBD1. Unmatched junction bases numbered 6, after V lost 0 bases and J lost 2 bases. CDR3 size: 16 residues. CDR1 is MGHRA, CDR2 YSYEKL, per germline. This chain's CDR3 is CASSQDHGTGPYEQYF. DNA for the CDR3: TGCGCCAGCAGCCAAGATCATGGGACAGGCCCCTACGAGCAGTACTTC.

The chain joins TRBV7-3 to TRBJ2-1; D not resolved. The CDR3 covers 15 residues. The V and J ends lost 2 bases and 10 bases respectively, with 18 bases between them. Germline-derived CDR1 and CDR2 are SGHTA and FQGTGA. The CDR3 spells CASSLAVPDIKEQFF. CDR3 nucleotides: TGTGCCAGCAGCTTAGCTGTCCCAGACATCAAAGAGCAGTTCTTC.

CDR3: CASSLGQINTEAFF. The CDR3 DNA is TGTGCCAGCAGCTTAGGGCAGATTAACACTGAAGCTTTCTTT. The chain couples TRBV11-1 to TRBJ1-1; D is unclear. The CDR3 contains 14 residues. Germline-derived CDR1 and CDR2 are SGHAT and FQDESV (reference sequence). The V end was cut by 1 base, the J end by 2 bases, with 8 bases between. Full variable domain (remainder filled in from reference TRBV11-1 and TRBJ1-1): EAEVAQSPRYKITEKSQAVAFWCDPISGHATLYWYRQILGQGPELLVQFQDESVVDDSQLPKDRFSAERLKGVDSTLKIQPAELGDSAMYLCASSLGQINTEAFFGQGTRLTVV.

The genes are TRBV2 and TRBJ2-7; D gene ambiguous. This CDR3 spans 11 amino acids. CDR1 and CDR2 (germline): SNHLY, FYNNEI. V was pared by 5 bases and J by 3 bases, with 5 bases between. The CDR3 sequence: CASSLNYEQYF. The DNA of the CDR3 is TGTGCCAGCAGTCTCAACTACGAGCAGTACTTC.

J is TRBJ2-2 and V is TRBV6-6; TRBD1 aligns across 9 bases. CDR1 and CDR2 from the germline V gene are MNHNY and SVGAGI (reference sequence). This CDR3 is built from 14 residues. Germline trimming cut 6 bases from V and 4 bases from J; bases unmatched to any gene: 3. CDR3 region: CASSTTGGTGELFF. CDR3 DNA: TGTGCCAGCAGCACGACAGGGGGCACCGGGGAGCTGTTTTTT.

V gene TRBV6-6 combines with J gene TRBJ1-4, with 9 bases lining up with TRBD1. CDR1 MNHNY and CDR2 SVGAGI come from the germline V gene (reference sequence). The CDR3 totals 15 residues. Trimming cost V 7 bases and J 7 bases; bases outside gene matches: 10. Here the CDR3 reads CASTQQGARSEKLFF. For the CDR3, the DNA is TGTGCCAGCACCCAACAGGGGGCGAGATCTGAAAAACTGTTTTTT.

The chain has TRBV7-9 and TRBJ2-1; no clear D. CDR3 size: 12 residues. The ends were cut back, 8 bases at V and 3 bases at J, with 8 bases in the middle. Germline V lookup: CDR1 SEHNR, CDR2 FQNEAQ (reference sequence). CDR3 sequence (DNA): TGTGCCAGCTCATCCTTCTACAATGAGCAGTTCTTC. Translation gives CASSSFYNEQFF.

This rearrangement joins TRBV2 to TRBJ1-5, with D perhaps matching TRBD1 (6 bases). Deletions cut 6 bases from V and 6 bases from J, with 12 bases between. Per the germline V gene, CDR1 is SNHLY and CDR2 is FYNNEI. The CDR3 extends over 13 amino acids. CDR3 residues: CASRVDSRQPQHF. In DNA form, the CDR3 reads TGTGCCAGCAGAGTGGACAGCCGTCAGCCCCAGCATTTT. Full variable domain (missing parts from reference TRBV2 and TRBJ1-5): EPEVTQTPSHQVTQMGQEVILRCVPISNHLYFYWYRQILGQKVEFLVSFYNNEISEKSEIFDDQFSVERPDGSNFTLKIRSTKLEDSAMYFCASRVDSRQPQHFGDGTRLSIL.

This chain uses TRBV7-7 with TRBJ2-5; maybe TRBD2 (6 bases). Germline lookup yields CDR1 SSHAT and CDR2 FNYEAQ (reference sequence). The V and J ends lost 7 bases and 9 bases respectively, with 12 bases between them. The CDR3 is made up of 11 amino acids. The CDR3 here is CASTLGGAQYF. In nucleotides, the CDR3 is TGTGCCAGCACCCTAGGCGGGGCCCAGTACTTC. The full variable domain, its missing parts supplied by reference TRBV7-7 and TRBJ2-5, is GAGVSQSPRYKVTKRGQDVTLRCDPISSHATLYWYQQALGQGPEFLTYFNYEAQPDKSGLPSDRFSAERPEGSISTLTIQRTEQRDSAMYRCASTLGGAQYFGPGTRLLVL.

This chain connects TRBV6-5 to TRBJ1-6; D gene uncertain. Germline CDR1 MNHEY, CDR2 SVGAGI. The CDR3 contains 13 residues. The ends were cut back, 2 bases at V and 9 bases at J, with 8 bases in the middle. In DNA, the CDR3 is TGTGCCAGCAGTTACGGGCCAATTTCACCCCTCCACTTT. Translating gives CASSYGPISPLHF.

The J gene is TRBJ2-1, the V gene TRBV4-1, with TRBD2 identical over 13 bases. The CDR3 spans 18 residues. CDR1 and CDR2 from the germline V gene are MGHRA and YSYEKL. Unmatched junction bases numbered 11, after V lost 0 bases and J lost 9 bases. CDR3 coding DNA: TGCGCCAGCAGCCAAGACCTATTCGGACTAGCGGGAGTGGCTGAGCAGTTCTTC. Translation: CASSQDLFGLAGVAEQFF.

This chain joins TRBV10-3 and TRBJ2-7; the D call may be TRBD1 or TRBD2 (5 bases each). CDR3 length: 16 amino acids. Trimming pared 3 bases from V and 2 bases from J, leaving 17 bases between. Germline V gives CDR1 ENHRY, CDR2 SYGVKD. CDR3 DNA: TGTGCCATCAGTGACCTCGAGGGACGTGGAACCTACGAGCAGTACTTC. Residues: CAISDLEGRGTYEQYF.

This clone was found a few times. The chain's CDR3 is CASSELGSTDTQYF. CDR3 sequence (DNA): TGTGCCAGCAGTGAATTAGGTAGCACAGATACGCAGTATTTT. The chain combines TRBV25-1 with TRBJ2-3, with D unresolved. The CDR3 sequence is 14 residues long. Trimming shortened V by 1 base and J by 0 bases, and 5 bases separated the two germline ends. Looked up from germline, CDR1 is MGHDK and CDR2 is SYGVNS.

About this clone itself: A junction end diverges from the germline sequence, so it may reflect a read error. The chain recombines TRBV5-4 with TRBJ2-7; TRBD2 matches 8 bases. This CDR3 spans 14 amino acids. The germline CDR1 and CDR2 sequences are SGHNT and YYREEE (reference sequence). CDR3 nucleotide sequence: TGTGCCAACAGCATCCGGGGGGGTAGCTACGAGCAGTACTTC. Protein product: CANSIRGGSYEQYF.

About this clone itself: The same CDR3 also results from other DNA sequences found in this sample. The V gene is TRBV5-1, the J gene TRBJ2-3, with a weak D call TRBD2 (7 bases). From germline, CDR1 is SGHRS and CDR2 YFSETQ. The CDR3 is 16 amino acids. V was clipped by 0 bases and J by 4 bases, with 15 bases between them. CDR3 protein: CASSLGEGGLADTQYF. CDR3 sequence (DNA): TGCGCCAGCAGCTTGGGTGAGGGGGGGCTCGCAGATACGCAGTATTTT.

A few counts support this clone. The genes are TRBV19 and TRBJ1-2; unclear D gene. Germline V gene sequence: CDR1 LNHDA, CDR2 SQIVND (reference sequence). CDR3 length: 14 amino acids. The V gene lost 6 bases and the J gene lost 7 bases, with 18 bases spanning the gap. CDR3 in DNA: TGTGCCAGTAGGAATGTACCCTCGAATGGTGGCTACACCTTC. Translating it yields CASRNVPSNGGYTF.

The chain is built from TRBV30 and TRBJ1-1; D call uncertain. Germline lookup yields CDR1 GTSNPN and CDR2 SVGIG (reference sequence). The ends were cut back, 1 base at V and 6 bases at J, with 6 bases in the middle. This CDR3 has 11 residues. The CDR3 region has the DNA TGTGCCTGGAGTGCCCTCGCTGAAGCTTTCTTT. Protein product: CAWSALAEAFF.

V gene TRBV9 combines with J gene TRBJ2-7; 8 bases are shared with TRBD2. Germline V gene sequence: CDR1 SGDLS, CDR2 YYNGEE. The CDR3 is 14 residues long. The ends lost 0 bases at V and 5 bases at J; junction bases unmatched: 4. CDR3 sequence (DNA): TGTGCCAGCAGCGTAGGGATAGCGGGAAACGAGCAGTACTTC. The encoded protein is CASSVGIAGNEQYF. Using reference TRBV9 and TRBJ2-7 for the parts outside the CDR3, the full variable domain is DSGVTQTPKHLITATGQRVTLRCSPRSGDLSVYWYQQSLDQGLQFLIQYYNGEERAKGNILERFSAQQFPDLHSELNLSSLELGDSALYFCASSVGIAGNEQYFGPGTRLTVT.

The chain has TRBV4-1 and TRBJ2-7; 7 bases map to TRBD1. This CDR3 is 14 amino acids long. Per germline, CDR1 MGHRA and CDR2 YSYEKL. V trimming: 1 base; J trimming: 2 bases; junction bases outside the gene matches: 2. The CDR3 reads CASSQGTGPYEQYF. The CDR3 region has the DNA TGCGCCAGCAGCCAAGGGACAGGCCCCTACGAGCAGTACTTC.

The chain has TRBV6-1 and TRBJ1-2; unclear D gene. CDR1 and CDR2 (germline): MNHNS, SASEGT. Trimming cost V 1 base and J 9 bases, with 21 bases left between them. The CDR3 length is 16 residues. CDR3 DNA sequence: TGTGCCAGCAGTGAAGTACCAGGAGGTTCCTCTATTAGCTACACCTTC. Translated: CASSEVPGGSSISYTF.

The chain employs TRBV18 and TRBJ2-7; 7 bases agree with TRBD1. Germline CDR1 and CDR2: KGHSH and LQKENI. J gave up 5 bases and V 6 bases, and 13 bases lay outside the gene matches. The CDR3 totals 15 residues. The CDR3 region is CASSLTGNLVNEQYF. DNA of the CDR3: TGTGCCAGCTCGTTGACAGGGAACCTTGTAAACGAGCAGTACTTC.